This T cell receptor (beta chain) is from a study of CD8 T cells in Susac syndrome. The authors reverse transcribed roughly 0.5 to 1 ug RNA with random hexamers. TCRdb analysed the immunoSEQ multiplex PCR reads with MiXCR anew, one entry per CDR3 protein. This sample has 70,000 to 100,000 distinct CDR3 sequences; approximately 92% occur once, and the top ten carry around 0.31%. Trimming took 0 bases from V and 2 from J, leaving 5 bases between them. Germline-derived CDR1 and CDR2 are SGHRS and YFSETQ. The CDR3 sequence is 14 residues long. The genes are TRBV5-1 and TRBJ2-2; no clear D gene. The TCR sequence derives from a human donor in good health. Sequencing was carried out using CD8+ T cells from PBMCs. The CDR3 region is CASSLARNTGELFF. The CDR3 region has the DNA TGCGCCAGCAGCTTGGCGAGAAACACCGGGGAGCTGTTTTTT.